The present T cell receptor (beta chain) was sequenced within a study of T cell repertoires in ileal Crohn's disease. Profiled with immunoSEQ multiplex PCR; TCRdb holds only in-frame clones, not every one. The sample lists about 8,400 clones; 80% were seen once. V lost 5 bases to trimming and J lost 6 bases, with 14 bases between them. Per germline, CDR1 SGHNT and CDR2 YENEEA. The CDR3 is made up of 13 amino acids. Sequenced material: ileal tissue. The sequence came from an adult with Crohn's disease. The V and J genes are TRBV11-3 and TRBJ2-7; D possibly corresponds to TRBD1 (5 bases). The chain's CDR3 is CASSESQGVEQYF. The CDR3 coding sequence is TGTGCCAGCAGCGAGAGCCAGGGTGTCGAGCAGTACTTC.